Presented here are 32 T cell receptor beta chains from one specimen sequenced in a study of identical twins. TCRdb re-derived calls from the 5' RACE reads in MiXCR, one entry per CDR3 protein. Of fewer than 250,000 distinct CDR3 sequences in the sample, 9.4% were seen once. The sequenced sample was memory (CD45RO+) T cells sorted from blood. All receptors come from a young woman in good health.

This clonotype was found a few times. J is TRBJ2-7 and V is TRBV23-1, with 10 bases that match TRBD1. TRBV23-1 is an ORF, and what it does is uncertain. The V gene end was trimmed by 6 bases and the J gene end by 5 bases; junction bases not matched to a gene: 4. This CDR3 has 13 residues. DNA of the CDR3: TGCGCCAGCAGCTCGGGACAGGGGAACGAGCAGTACTTC. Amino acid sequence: CASSSGQGNEQYF.

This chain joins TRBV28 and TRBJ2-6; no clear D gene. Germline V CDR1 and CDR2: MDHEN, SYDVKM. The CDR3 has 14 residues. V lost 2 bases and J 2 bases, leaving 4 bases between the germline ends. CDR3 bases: TGTGCCAGCAGTTTAGTACCTGGGGCCAACGTCCTGACTTTC. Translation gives CASSLVPGANVLTF.

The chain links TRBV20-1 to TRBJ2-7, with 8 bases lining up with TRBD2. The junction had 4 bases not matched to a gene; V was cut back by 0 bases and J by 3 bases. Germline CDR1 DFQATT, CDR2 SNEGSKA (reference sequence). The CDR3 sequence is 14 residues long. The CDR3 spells CSAREREGRYEQYF. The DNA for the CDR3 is TGCAGTGCTAGAGAACGGGAGGGCCGCTACGAGCAGTACTTC.

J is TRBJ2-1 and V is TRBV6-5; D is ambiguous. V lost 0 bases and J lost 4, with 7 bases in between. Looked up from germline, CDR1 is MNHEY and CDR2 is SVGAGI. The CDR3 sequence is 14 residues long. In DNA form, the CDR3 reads TGTGCCAGCAGTTACTCCGGAGTATACAATGAGCAGTTCTTC. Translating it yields CASSYSGVYNEQFF.

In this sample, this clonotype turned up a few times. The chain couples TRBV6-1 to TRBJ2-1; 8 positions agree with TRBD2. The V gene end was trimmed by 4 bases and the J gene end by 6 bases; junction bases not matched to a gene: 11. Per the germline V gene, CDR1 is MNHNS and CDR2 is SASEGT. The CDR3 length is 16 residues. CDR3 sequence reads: CASSVGLAGSFNEQFF. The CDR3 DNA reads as TGTGCCAGCAGTGTAGGGTTAGCGGGGAGTTTCAATGAGCAGTTCTTC.

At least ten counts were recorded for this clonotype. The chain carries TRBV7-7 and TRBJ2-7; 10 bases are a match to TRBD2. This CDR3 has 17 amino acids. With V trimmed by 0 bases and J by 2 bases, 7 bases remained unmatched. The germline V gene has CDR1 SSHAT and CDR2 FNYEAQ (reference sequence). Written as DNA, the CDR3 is TGTGCCAGCAGCTTAGCTTCGGCTAGCGGGAGAACCTACGAGCAGTACTTC. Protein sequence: CASSLASASGRTYEQYF.

The CDR3 nucleotides are TGCACCTACCTGCTGGCGGGAACAAGTGAAGCTTTCTTT. Its protein product is CTYLLAGTSEAFF. This chain joins TRBV29-1 and TRBJ1-1; D not resolved. Germline loops: CDR1 SQVTM, CDR2 ANQGSEA. The CDR3 contains 13 residues.

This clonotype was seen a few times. This CDR3 is CASSLSLTGGVSYNEQFF. DNA of the CDR3: TGTGCCAGCAGCTTATCCTTAACCGGGGGGGTCTCCTACAATGAGCAGTTCTTC. The chain joins TRBV11-2 to TRBJ2-1, with TRBD2 matching over 8 bases. CDR1 is SGHAT and CDR2 is FQNNGV in the germline V gene. The CDR3 has 18 residues. The trim removed 2 bases at V and 0 bases at J, leaving 9 bases unmatched.

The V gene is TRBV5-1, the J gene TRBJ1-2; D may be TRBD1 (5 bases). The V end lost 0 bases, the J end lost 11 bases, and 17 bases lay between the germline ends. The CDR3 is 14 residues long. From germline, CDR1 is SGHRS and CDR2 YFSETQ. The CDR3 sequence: CASSLGDLTGGYTF. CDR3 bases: TGCGCCAGCAGCTTGGGGGACCTAACGGGGGGTTACACCTTC. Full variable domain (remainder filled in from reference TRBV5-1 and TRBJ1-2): KAGVTQTPRYLIKTRGQQVTLSCSPISGHRSVSWYQQTPGQGLQFLFEYFSETQRNKGNFPGRFSGRQFSNSRSEMNVSTLELGDSALYLCASSLGDLTGGYTFGSGTRLTVV.

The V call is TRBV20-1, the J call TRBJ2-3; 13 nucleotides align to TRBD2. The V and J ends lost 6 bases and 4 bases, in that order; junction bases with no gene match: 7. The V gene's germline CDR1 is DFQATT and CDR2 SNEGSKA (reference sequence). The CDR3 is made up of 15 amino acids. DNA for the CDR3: TGCAGTGCGGGACTAGCGGGAATTTACGCAGATACGCAGTATTTT. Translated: CSAGLAGIYADTQYF.

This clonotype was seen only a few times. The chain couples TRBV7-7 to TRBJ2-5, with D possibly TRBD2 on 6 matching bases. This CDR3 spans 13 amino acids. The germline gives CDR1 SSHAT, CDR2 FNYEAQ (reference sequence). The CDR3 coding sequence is TGTGCTACCAGTCGCAGGGAGGAAGAGACCCAGTACTTC. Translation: CATSRREEETQYF. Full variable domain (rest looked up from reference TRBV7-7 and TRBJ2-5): GAGVSQSPRYKVTKRGQDVTLRCDPISSHATLYWYQQALGQGPEFLTYFNYEAQPDKSGLPSDRFSAERPEGSISTLTIQRTEQRDSAMYRCATSRREEETQYFGPGTRLLVL.

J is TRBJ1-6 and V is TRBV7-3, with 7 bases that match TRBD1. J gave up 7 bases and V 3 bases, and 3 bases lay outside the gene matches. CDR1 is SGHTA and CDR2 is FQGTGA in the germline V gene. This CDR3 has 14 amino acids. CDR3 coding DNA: TGTGCCAGCAGCTTTACAGGGGAAAATTCACCCCTCCACTTT. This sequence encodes CASSFTGENSPLHF.

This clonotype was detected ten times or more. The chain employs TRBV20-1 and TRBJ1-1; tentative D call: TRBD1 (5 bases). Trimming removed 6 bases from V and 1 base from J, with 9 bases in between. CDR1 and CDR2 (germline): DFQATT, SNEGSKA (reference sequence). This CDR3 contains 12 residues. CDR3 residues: CSARGENTEAFF. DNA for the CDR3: TGCAGTGCCCGGGGCGAGAACACTGAAGCTTTCTTT.

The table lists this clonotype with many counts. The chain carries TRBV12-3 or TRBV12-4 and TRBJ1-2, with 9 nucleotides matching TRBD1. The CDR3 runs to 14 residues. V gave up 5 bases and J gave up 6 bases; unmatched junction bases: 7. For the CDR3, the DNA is TGTGCCAGCAGTGGCTCACAGGGGGCGAATGGCTACACCTTC. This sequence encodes CASSGSQGANGYTF.

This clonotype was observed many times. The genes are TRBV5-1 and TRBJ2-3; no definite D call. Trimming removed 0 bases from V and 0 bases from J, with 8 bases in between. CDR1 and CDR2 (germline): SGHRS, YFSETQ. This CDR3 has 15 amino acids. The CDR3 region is CASSLAFGSTDTQYF. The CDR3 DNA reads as TGCGCCAGCAGCTTGGCTTTTGGCAGCACAGATACGCAGTATTTT. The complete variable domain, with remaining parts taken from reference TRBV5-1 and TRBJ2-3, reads KAGVTQTPRYLIKTRGQQVTLSCSPISGHRSVSWYQQTPGQGLQFLFEYFSETQRNKGNFPGRFSGRQFSNSRSEMNVSTLELGDSALYLCASSLAFGSTDTQYFGPGTRLTVL.

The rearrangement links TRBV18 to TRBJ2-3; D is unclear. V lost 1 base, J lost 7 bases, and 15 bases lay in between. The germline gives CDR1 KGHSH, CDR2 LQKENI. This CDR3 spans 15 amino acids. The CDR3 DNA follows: TGTGCCAGCTCACCACGTCAGGCGGCCGTGTATACGCAGTATTTT. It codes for CASSPRQAAVYTQYF.

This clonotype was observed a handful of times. In DNA form, the CDR3 reads TGTGCCAGCTCCCGGGGGGGCGGCGGGGAGCTGTTTTTT. This codes for CASSRGGGGELFF. This sequence joins TRBV6-2 or TRBV6-3 and TRBJ2-2; TRBD2 agrees at 8 bases. The CDR3 consists of 13 residues. V lost 8 bases, J lost 7 bases, and 6 bases stayed unmatched. The germline V gene encodes CDR1 MNHEY and CDR2 SVGEGT.

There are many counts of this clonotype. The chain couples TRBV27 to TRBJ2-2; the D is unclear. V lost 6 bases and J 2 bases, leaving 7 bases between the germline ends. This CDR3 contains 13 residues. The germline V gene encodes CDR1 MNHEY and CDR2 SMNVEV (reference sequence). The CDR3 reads CASRQSNTGELFF. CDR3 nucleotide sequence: TGTGCCAGCAGACAGAGTAACACCGGGGAGCTGTTTTTT.

The CDR3 loop is CASSVLPGPGQFF. The CDR3 nucleotides are TGTGCCAGCAGCGTACTTCCGGGGCCAGGGCAGTTCTTC. This chain connects TRBV9 to TRBJ2-1; possibly TRBD1 or TRBD2 for D (5 bases each). V lost 1 base and J 12 bases, leaving 14 bases between the germline ends. The CDR3 runs to 13 residues. From germline, CDR1 is SGDLS and CDR2 YYNGEE.

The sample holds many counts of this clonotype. CDR3 protein: CSASTRDPYEQYF. The CDR3 bases are TGCAGTGCTAGCACACGGGACCCCTACGAGCAGTACTTC. This rearrangement joins TRBV20-1 to TRBJ2-7, with D perhaps being TRBD1 or TRBD2 (5 bases each). Trimming took 3 bases from V and 2 from J, leaving 11 bases between them. This CDR3 is built from 13 residues. Germline lookup yields CDR1 DFQATT and CDR2 SNEGSKA (reference sequence).

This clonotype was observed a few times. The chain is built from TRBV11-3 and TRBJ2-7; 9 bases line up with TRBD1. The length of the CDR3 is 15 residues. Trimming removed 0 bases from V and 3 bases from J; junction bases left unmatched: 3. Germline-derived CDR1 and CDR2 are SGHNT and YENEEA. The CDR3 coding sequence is TGTGCCAGCAGCTTAGAAGGACAGGGGCGCTACGAGCAGTACTTC. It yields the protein CASSLEGQGRYEQYF.

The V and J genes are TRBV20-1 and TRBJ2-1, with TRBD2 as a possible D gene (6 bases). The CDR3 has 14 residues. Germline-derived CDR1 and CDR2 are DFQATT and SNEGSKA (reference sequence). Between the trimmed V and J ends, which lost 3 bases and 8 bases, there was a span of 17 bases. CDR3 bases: TGCAGTGCTAGCAGGCCGGGAGTAATGGATGAGCAGTTCTTC. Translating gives CSASRPGVMDEQFF.

CDR3 amino acids: CASSVGTSGGNEQFF. The CDR3 nucleotides are TGTGCCAGCAGCGTAGGAACTAGCGGGGGCAATGAGCAGTTCTTC. This chain links TRBV9 with TRBJ2-1, with 11 bases lining up with TRBD2. V shed 0 bases and J 6 bases; nucleotides not matched to a gene: 2. The germline V gene has CDR1 SGDLS and CDR2 YYNGEE. CDR3 length: 15 amino acids.

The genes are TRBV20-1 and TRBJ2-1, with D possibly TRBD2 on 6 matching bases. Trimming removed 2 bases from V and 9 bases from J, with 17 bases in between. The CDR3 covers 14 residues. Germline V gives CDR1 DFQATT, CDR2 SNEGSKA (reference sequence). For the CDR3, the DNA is TGCAGTGCTAGATGGAAGGGAGGCGGGCCTGAGCAGTTCTTC. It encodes CSARWKGGGPEQFF.

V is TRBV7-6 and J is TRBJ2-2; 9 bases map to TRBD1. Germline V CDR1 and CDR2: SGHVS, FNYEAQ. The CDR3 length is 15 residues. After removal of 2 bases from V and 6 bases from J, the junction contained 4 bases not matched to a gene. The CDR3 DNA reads TGTGCCAGCAGCTTATGGACAGGGGAGGCCGGGGAGCTGTTTTTT. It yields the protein CASSLWTGEAGELFF.

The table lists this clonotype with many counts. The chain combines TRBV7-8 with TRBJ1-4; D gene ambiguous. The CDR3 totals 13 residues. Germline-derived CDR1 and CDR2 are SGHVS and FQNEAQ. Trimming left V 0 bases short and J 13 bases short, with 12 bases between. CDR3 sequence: CASSLAPNQILFF. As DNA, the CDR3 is TGTGCCAGCAGCTTAGCCCCCAACCAAATACTGTTTTTT.

CDR3 sequence: CASIGTGSCYEQYF. CDR3 DNA sequence: TGTGCCAGCATCGGGACAGGGAGCTGCTACGAGCAGTACTTC. The chain joins TRBV21-1 to TRBJ2-7; the D call TRBD1 from the table was never checked on the DNA. TRBV21-1 is recorded as a pseudogene. This CDR3 is 14 amino acids long.

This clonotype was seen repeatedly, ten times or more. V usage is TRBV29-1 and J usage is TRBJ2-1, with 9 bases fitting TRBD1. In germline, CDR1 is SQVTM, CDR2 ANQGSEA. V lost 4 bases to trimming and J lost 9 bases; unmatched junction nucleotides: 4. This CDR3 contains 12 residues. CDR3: CSVGGQGSEQFF. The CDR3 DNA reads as TGCAGCGTTGGGGGACAGGGATCTGAGCAGTTCTTC.

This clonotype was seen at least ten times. The CDR3 sequence: CASSLVGETQYF. DNA of the CDR3: TGCGCCAGCAGCTTGGTCGGGGAGACCCAGTACTTC. The V gene is TRBV5-1, the J gene TRBJ2-5; D remains unclear. The CDR3 contains 12 residues. Germline assignment: CDR1 SGHRS and CDR2 YFSETQ. V lost 0 bases to trimming and J lost 5 bases, with 5 bases between them. The complete variable domain, with remaining parts taken from reference TRBV5-1 and TRBJ2-5, reads KAGVTQTPRYLIKTRGQQVTLSCSPISGHRSVSWYQQTPGQGLQFLFEYFSETQRNKGNFPGRFSGRQFSNSRSEMNVSTLELGDSALYLCASSLVGETQYFGPGTRLLVL.

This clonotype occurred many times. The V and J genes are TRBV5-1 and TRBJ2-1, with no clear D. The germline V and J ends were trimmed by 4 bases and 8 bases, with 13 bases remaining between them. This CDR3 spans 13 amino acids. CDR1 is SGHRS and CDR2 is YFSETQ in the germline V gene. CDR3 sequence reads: CASSASNTDEQFF. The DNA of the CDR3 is TGCGCCAGCAGCGCAAGTAACACGGATGAGCAGTTCTTC.

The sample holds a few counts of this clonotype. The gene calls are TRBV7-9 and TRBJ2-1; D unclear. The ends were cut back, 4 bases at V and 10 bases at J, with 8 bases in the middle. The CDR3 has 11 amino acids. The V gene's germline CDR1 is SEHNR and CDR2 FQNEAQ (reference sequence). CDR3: CASSYYTEQFF. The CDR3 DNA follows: TGTGCCAGCAGCTATTATACGGAGCAGTTCTTC.

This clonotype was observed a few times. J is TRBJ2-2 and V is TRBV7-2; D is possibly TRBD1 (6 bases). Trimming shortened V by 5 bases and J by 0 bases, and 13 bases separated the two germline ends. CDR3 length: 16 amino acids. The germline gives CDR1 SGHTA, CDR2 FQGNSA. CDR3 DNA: TGTGCCAGCAGCCTTACAGGGACGGCGAACACCGGGGAGCTGTTTTTT. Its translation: CASSLTGTANTGELFF.